This T cell receptor (beta chain) emerged from a study of cytotoxic CD8 clonotypes in ibrutinib-treated CLL. Overall study: Partial response occurred in about 25 patients and complete response in 2; at median approximately 68 months, approximately 15 remained remitted and approximately twelve progressed.

This table comes from immunoSEQ multiplex PCR, and its TCRdb copy is limited to in-frame clones, with some not included. The profile shows more than 110,000 clones, 76% of them singletons. In germline, CDR1 is LNHNV, CDR2 YYDKDF (reference sequence). The CDR3 has 17 residues. Trimming left V 1 base short and J 0 bases short, with 14 bases between. This clone was seen a single time. This clonotype was obtained from a human donor with chronic lymphocytic leukemia. The rearrangement uses TRBV15 and TRBJ2-3; D not resolved. The sample consisted of PBMCs, taken after 24 months of ibrutinib treatment. The CDR3 reads CATSRGVGVTSTDTQYF. The CDR3 region has the DNA TGTGCCACCAGCAGAGGGGTGGGTGTGACAAGCACAGATACGCAGTATTTT.